The rows below give T cell receptor beta chains drawn from one sample of a study of blood T cell repertoires in COVID-19. The table came from immunoSEQ multiplex PCR; TCRdb's copy has only in-frame clones and leaves some out. The data contain 250,000 to 300,000 clones, roughly 90% of them singletons. The sequenced sample was peripheral blood. The receptors stem from a woman aged 30 to 39 with COVID-19, enrolled during active disease. The CDR3 runs from the conserved cysteine through the conserved F or W. D genes are given only for firm matches. Some rows have no size entry. The others give once, few or many, or a class for an expanded clone.

TRBJ2-2,-,TRBV12-3/TRBV12-4,-,CASSLSNTGELFF,TGTGCCAGCAGTTTAAGCAACACCGGGGAGCTGTTTTTT
TRBJ2-1,-,TRBV7-3,TRBD1,CASSLTGPARQFF,TGTGCCAGCAGCCTGACAGGGCCGGCAAGGCAGTTCTTC
TRBJ2-7,-,TRBV27,-,CASSLLRGTAAYEQYF,TGTGCCAGCAGTTTACTGAGGGGGACGGCCGCCTACGAGCAGTACTTC
TRBJ1-2,-,TRBV24-1,-,CATRDRNYGYTF,TGTGCCACCAGAGACAGGAACTATGGCTACACCTTC
TRBJ2-1,-,TRBV28,-,CASSLWPGVSTDNEQFF,TGTGCCAGCAGTTTATGGCCAGGGGTTTCCACGGACAATGAGCAGTTCTTC
TRBJ2-3,-,TRBV7-6,TRBD2,CASSLGSGRLITDTQYF,TGTGCCAGCAGCTTAGGGAGCGGGAGGTTAATAACAGATACGCAGTATTTT
TRBJ1-3,-,TRBV13,-,CASSLGGAGLSGNTIYF,TGTGCCAGCAGCTTAGGTGGGGCCGGTCTCTCTGGAAACACCATATATTTT
TRBJ1-2,-,TRBV5-5,-,CASSLGGAAIYGYTF,TGTGCCAGCAGCTTAGGAGGGGCCGCCATCTATGGCTACACCTTC
TRBJ2-5,-,TRBV28,TRBD2,CASSPSGGETQYF,TGTGCCAGCAGCCCATCGGGAGGGGAGACCCAGTACTTC
TRBJ2-7,-,TRBV4-1,TRBD2,CASSQGLAGGLSEQYF,TGCGCCAGCAGCCAAGGACTAGCGGGAGGGTTGAGCGAGCAGTACTTC
TRBJ1-6,-,TRBV4-3,TRBD1,CASSQGSGQGNSPLHF,TGCGCCAGCAGCCAGGGATCGGGACAGGGAAATTCACCCCTCCACTTT
TRBJ1-2,-,TRBV7-9,-,CASSLRGSGYGYTF,TGTGCCAGCAGCTTAAGGGGGTCAGGGTATGGCTACACCTTC
TRBJ2-5,-,TRBV15,-,CATSNRVEETQYF,TGTGCCACCAGTAACAGGGTGGAGGAGACCCAGTACTTC
TRBJ2-2,-,TRBV3-1/TRBV3-2,TRBD1,CASRYGQGTGELFF,TGTGCCAGCAGGTATGGACAGGGAACCGGGGAGCTGTTTTTT
TRBJ2-7,-,TRBV19,TRBD1,CASSIAGWTGYEQYF,TGTGCCAGTAGTATTGCCGGGTGGACAGGCTACGAGCAGTACTTC
TRBJ1-1,-,TRBV11-2,-,CASSLGLGAEAFF,TGTGCCAGCAGCTTAGGGTTAGGGGCGGAAGCTTTCTTT
TRBJ2-7,few,TRBV6-5,TRBD2,CASSREPGGPDEQYF,TGTGCCAGCAGCCGGGAGCCGGGAGGGCCTGACGAGCAGTACTTC
TRBJ1-2,-,TRBV18,-,CASSPLSTGRVDGYTF,TGTGCCAGCTCACCACTATCAACAGGCCGGGTCGATGGCTACACCTTC
TRBJ2-7,-,TRBV24-1,-,CATSLNGYEQYF,TGTGCCACCAGTCTTAACGGCTACGAGCAGTACTTC